This T cell receptor (beta chain) was captured by sequencing in a study of T cell changes during pregnancy in multiple sclerosis. Assay: immunoSEQ multiplex PCR; the TCRdb copy retains only in-frame clones and omits some. The sample shows tens of thousands of clones, roughly 92% of them seen only once. J lost 4 bases, V lost 4 bases, and 6 bases had no gene match. Germline V gene data show CDR1 as KGHSH and CDR2 as LQKENI. The CDR3 spans 15 residues. This sequence was found in a female donor in good health, enrolled as a control in a pregnancy study. Sequences were derived from peripheral blood, sampled in the third trimester of pregnancy. The chain carries TRBV18 and TRBJ2-1; TRBD1 matches at 8 bases. The DNA of the CDR3 is TGTGCCAGCTCACAAGGACAGGGTGGGTACAATGAGCAGTTCTTC. Its protein is CASSQGQGGYNEQFF.